This T cell receptor (beta chain) was recorded in a study of blood T cell repertoires in COVID-19. Looking at the study overall: In each case, the material was cDNA or gDNA derived from T cells, B-cell-depleted T cells, or PBMCs.

Per the study methods: Researchers report that nucleated cell counts were estimated from reference gene primer amplification. This table comes from immunoSEQ multiplex PCR, and its TCRdb copy is limited to in-frame clones, with some not included. Clone size and V and J calls were adopted from that table, with D and trimming inferred from the DNA. The data show approximately 250,000 clones, about 82% seen once. This CDR3 contains 15 residues. Germline lookup yields CDR1 SEHNR and CDR2 FQNEAQ (reference sequence). With 2 bases clipped from V and 2 bases from J, the junction kept 1 base outside the gene matches. This clone was seen a handful of times.

The receptor was derived from a man aged 50 to 59 with COVID-19, enrolled during active disease. The gene calls are TRBV7-9 and TRBJ1-3; TRBD1 matches at 9 bases. Sequenced material: peripheral blood. The CDR3 protein is CASSLTGGPGNTIYF. In DNA, the CDR3 is TGTGCCAGCAGCTTAACAGGGGGCCCTGGAAACACCATATATTTT. Based on the CDR3 plus reference TRBV7-9 and TRBJ1-3, the full variable domain is DTGVSQNPRHKITKRGQNVTFRCDPISEHNRLYWYRQTLGQGPEFLTYFQNEAQLEKSRLLSDRFSAERPKGSFSTLEIQRTEQGDSAMYLCASSLTGGPGNTIYFGEGSWLTVV.